The source of this T cell receptor (beta chain) is a study of blood T cells in healthy people across ages. Alongside a J-beta primer mix, a sample-barcoded 5' primer served in a second PCR lasting about 7 to 12 cycles. TCRdb reprocessed the 5' RACE reads with MiXCR, giving one entry per CDR3 protein. The data hold about 770,000 distinct CDR3 sequences, with around 45% observed a single time. Concerning this clonotype itself: The germline gene is not matched at one end of the junction; a read error may be the cause.

This clonotype was obtained from a man aged 60 to 69 in good health. The specimen sequenced was blood.

The CDR3 nucleotides are TGCAGCGTCGAAGACGGGACAGGACCCTACGAGCAGTTCTTC. It encodes CSVEDGTGPYEQFF. The rearrangement joins TRBV29-1 to TRBJ2-1; 8 bases fit TRBD1. The CDR3 is made up of 14 amino acids. The germline gives CDR1 SQVTM, CDR2 ANQGSEA.